This T cell receptor (beta chain) was retrieved from a study of T-cell memory formation after mild COVID-19. This clonotype was counted a few times. What it recognizes is unknown. Constant-segment primers and 5'RACE yielded cDNA libraries for TCR alpha and TCR beta, each carrying sample barcodes and UMIs. TCRdb used MiXCR to reprocess the 5' RACE reads, holding one entry per CDR3 protein. The table shows roughly 180,000 distinct CDR3 sequences, with less than 20% occurring only once. General study results and limits: Pre-infection memory showed some responding clones, and this suggested that cross-reactive memory joined.

The germline V gene has CDR1 MNHEY and CDR2 SVGAGI. This CDR3 is 13 amino acids long. The ends were cut back, 6 bases at V and 6 bases at J, with 12 bases in the middle. The chain uses TRBV6-5 and TRBJ1-5, with a tentative D call TRBD1 (6 bases). Sequenced input: PBMCs or a T cell subset sorted from them (not recorded which). The source of this sequence is a man aged 18 to 29 who had mild COVID-19 (a few samples of this study predate the infection). Cell type and time point are not known. CDR3 residues: CASSWGGGQPQHF. The CDR3 bases are TGTGCCAGCAGCTGGGGGGGCGGTCAGCCCCAGCATTTT.